The sequence of this TCR beta chain was determined in a study of T cell clones after liver transplantation. Across the study: Samples came from ITN030ST, which attempted immunosuppression withdrawal within 2 years of liver transplantation.

The method was immunoSEQ multiplex PCR; TCRdb's version includes in-frame clones alone and lacks a portion of them. The sample yields about 16,000 clones, about 90% seen once. CDR1 MDHEN and CDR2 SYDVKM come from the germline V gene. The CDR3 has 12 amino acids. This specimen consisted of CD8+ T cells from blood, obtained before liver transplant. This TCR came from a human donor who received a liver transplant. V usage is TRBV28 and J usage is TRBJ2-5, with D possibly matching TRBD1 (5 bases). Near its end, the DNA agrees better with TRBJ2-7, so the J call may be wrong. CDR3 DNA: TGTGCCAGCAGTGTTCTACAGGACGAGCAGTACTTC. It encodes CASSVLQDEQYF.